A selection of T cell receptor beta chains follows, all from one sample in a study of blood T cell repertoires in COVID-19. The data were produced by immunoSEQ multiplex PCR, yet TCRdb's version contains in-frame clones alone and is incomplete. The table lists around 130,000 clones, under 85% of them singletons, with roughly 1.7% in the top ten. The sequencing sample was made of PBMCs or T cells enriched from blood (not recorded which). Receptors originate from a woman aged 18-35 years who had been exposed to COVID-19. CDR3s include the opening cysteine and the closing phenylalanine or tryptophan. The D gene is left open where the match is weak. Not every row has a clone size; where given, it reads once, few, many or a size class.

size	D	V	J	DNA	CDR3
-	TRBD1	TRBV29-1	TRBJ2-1	TGCAGCGCCGTACGATCGACAGGGGAGGCCTACAATGAGCAGTTCTTC	CSAVRSTGEAYNEQFF
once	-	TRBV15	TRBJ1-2	TGTGCCACCAGCAGCGGACATGTCGGGGGCTACACCTTC	CATSSGHVGGYTF
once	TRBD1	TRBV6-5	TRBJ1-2	TGTGCCAGCAGTTACTCGACAGGGAACTATGGCTACACCTTC	CASSYSTGNYGYTF
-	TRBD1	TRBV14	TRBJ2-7	TGTGCCAGCAGCCAAACAGGACAGGGTCGCTCCTACGAGCAGTACTTC	CASSQTGQGRSYEQYF
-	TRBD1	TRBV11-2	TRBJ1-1	TGTGCCAGCAGCTCGCCGCACAGGGGCACTGAAGCTTTCTTT	CASSSPHRGTEAFF
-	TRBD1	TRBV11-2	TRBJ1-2	TGTGCCAGCAGCTGGTCGGGACAGGGCGATGGCTACACCTTC	CASSWSGQGDGYTF
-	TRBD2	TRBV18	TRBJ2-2	TGTGCCAGCTCACGATTAGCGGGAGGAATGAGGGACACCGGGGAGCTGTTTTTT	CASSRLAGGMRDTGELFF
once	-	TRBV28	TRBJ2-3	TGTGCCAGCAGTCTACAGGGAGTCACAGATACGCAGTATTTT	CASSLQGVTDTQYF
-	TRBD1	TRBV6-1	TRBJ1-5	TGTGCCAGCAGTGAATGGACAGGGGGACAGCCCCAGCATTTT	CASSEWTGGQPQHF
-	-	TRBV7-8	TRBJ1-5	TGTGCCAGCAGCCGAGACGCGAATCAGCCCCAGCATTTT	CASSRDANQPQHF
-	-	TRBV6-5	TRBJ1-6	TGTGCCAGCAGTTTAGCAGGGGCTTCACCCCTCCACTTT	CASSLAGASPLHF
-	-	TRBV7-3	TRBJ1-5	TGTGCCAGCAGCCCAAACCTGGAGGGGCCCCAGCATTTT	CASSPNLEGPQHF
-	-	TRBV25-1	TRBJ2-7	TGTGCCAGCAGTCGGGGGGCCACCTCCTACGAGCAGTACTTC	CASSRGATSYEQYF
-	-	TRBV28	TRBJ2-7	TGTGCCAGCAGTTTTCCGCCTAGCTTTAGCTCCTACGAGCAGTACTTC	CASSFPPSFSSYEQYF
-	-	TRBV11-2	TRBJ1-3	TGTGCCAGCAGCTTAGATCTAGTAGGGGCTGGAAACACCATATATTTT	CASSLDLVGAGNTIYF
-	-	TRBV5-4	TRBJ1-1	TGTGCCAGCAGCTTTCCGGGGCCCGAGCGGGGCACTGAAGCTTTCTTT	CASSFPGPERGTEAFF
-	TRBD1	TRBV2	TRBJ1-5	TGTGCCAGCATTCGAGGGACAGGGGGCGGCAATCAGCCCCAGCATTTT	CASIRGTGGGNQPQHF
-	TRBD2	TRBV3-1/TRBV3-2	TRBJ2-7	TGTGCCAGCAGCCGCGGACTAGCGGGAGTCTACGAGCAGTACTTC	CASSRGLAGVYEQYF
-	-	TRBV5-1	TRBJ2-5	TGCGCCAGCAGCTTCCAGCGGGAAGAGACCCAGTACTTC	CASSFQREETQYF
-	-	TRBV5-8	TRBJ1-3	TGTGCCAGCAGCCAAGGCCGACTCTCTGGAAACACCATATATTTT	CASSQGRLSGNTIYF
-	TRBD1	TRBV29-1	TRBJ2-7	TGCAGCGTTGAAGGTTGGACAGGGGGCCACGAGCAGTACTTC	CSVEGWTGGHEQYF
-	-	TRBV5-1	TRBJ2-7	TGCGCCAGCAGCTTGGGGCTCGTCTACGAGCAGTACTTC	CASSLGLVYEQYF
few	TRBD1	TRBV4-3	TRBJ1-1	TGCGCCAGCAGCCAAGGGCAGGGGGCGGGCGCTTTCTTT	CASSQGQGAGAFF
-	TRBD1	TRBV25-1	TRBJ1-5	TGTGCCAGCAGTGAATCAGACAGGGGGCATCAGCCCCAGCATTTT	CASSESDRGHQPQHF
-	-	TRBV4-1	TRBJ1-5	TGCGCCAGCAGCCAAGGGGGGGGGTTTAGCAATCAGCCCCAGCATTTT	CASSQGGGFSNQPQHF
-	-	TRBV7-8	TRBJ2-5	TGTGCCAGCAGCACAGGTTTTCGAGAGACCCAGTACTTC	CASSTGFRETQYF
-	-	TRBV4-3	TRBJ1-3	TGCGCCAGCAGCCAAGATATTTTTGGAAACACCATATATTTT	CASSQDIFGNTIYF
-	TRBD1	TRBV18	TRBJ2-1	TGTGCCAGCTCACCACGGGGACAGGGCTACAATGAGCAGTTCTTC	CASSPRGQGYNEQFF
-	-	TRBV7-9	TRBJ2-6	TGTGCCAGCAGCTCCGCCCAGATCGCCGGGGCCAACGTCCTGACTTTC	CASSSAQIAGANVLTF
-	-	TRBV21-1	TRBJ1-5	TGTGCCAGCATCACCTGGGGCCAGCCCCAGCATTTT	CASITWGQPQHF